These 28 T cell receptor beta chains were sequenced from one sample in a study of blood T cell repertoires in COVID-19. The assay was immunoSEQ multiplex PCR, and TCRdb's table has in-frame clones only and misses some. The table includes around 190,000 clones, around nine tenths detected once. Sample: peripheral blood. Receptors originate from a middle-aged man with COVID-19, enrolled during active disease.

V is TRBV14 and J is TRBJ2-1, with D maybe TRBD2 (6 bases). The CDR3 runs 14 residues. Germline V gene sequence: CDR1 SGHDN, CDR2 FVKESK. The V and J ends lost 7 bases and 4 bases respectively, with 14 bases between them. Here the CDR3 DNA reads TGTGCCAGCAACCCGGGACTGGCATACAATGAGCAGTTCTTC. The encoded protein is CASNPGLAYNEQFF. Drawing the rest from reference TRBV14 and TRBJ2-1, the complete variable domain is EAGVTQFPSHSVIEKGQTVTLRCDPISGHDNLYWYRRVMGKEIKFLLHFVKESKQDESGMPNNRFLAERTGGTYSTLKVQPAELEDSGVYFCASNPGLAYNEQFFGPGTRLTVL.

The CDR3 nucleotides are TGTGCCAGCAGCGTAGGAGGTTCAGGGGGCCAGGGCTACACCTTC. Its protein is CASSVGGSGGQGYTF. The genes are TRBV9 and TRBJ1-2; TRBD1 matches 8 bases. V shed 0 bases and J 8 bases; nucleotides not matched to a gene: 9. This CDR3 region has 15 residues. The germline gives CDR1 SGDLS, CDR2 YYNGEE.

This sequence joins TRBV7-2 and TRBJ2-2, with unresolved D. The CDR3 is 15 residues long. V was clipped by 5 bases and J by 2 bases, with 12 bases between them. Germline assignment: CDR1 SGHTA and CDR2 FQGNSA. The CDR3 protein is CASSPRRGNTGELFF. In DNA, the CDR3 is TGTGCCAGCAGCCCACGGAGAGGAAACACCGGGGAGCTGTTTTTT.

This clone has a single count. V is TRBV10-1 and J is TRBJ1-1; D unclear. Trimming took 0 bases from V and 4 from J, leaving 9 bases between them. CDR1 and CDR2 (germline): WNHNN, SYGVQD (reference sequence). The CDR3 has 14 amino acids. The CDR3 nucleotides read TGCGCCAGCAGTGAGTCGTCGCGGAGCACTGAAGCTTTCTTT. It is translated as CASSESSRSTEAFF.

CDR3 bases: TGTGCCAGCAGCTTCGAGGGGAACACTGAAGCTTTCTTT. Translated, it gives CASSFEGNTEAFF. This chain links TRBV11-3 with TRBJ1-1, with D hard to call. The germline V gene has CDR1 SGHNT and CDR2 YENEEA. Between the trimmed V and J ends, which lost 3 bases and 1 base, there was a span of 6 bases. This CDR3 has 13 amino acids.

V is TRBV7-2 and J is TRBJ2-1; perhaps TRBD2 as D (5 bases). Germline V gene sequence: CDR1 SGHTA, CDR2 FQGNSA. V was trimmed by 0 bases and J by 0 bases, leaving 9 bases between them. CDR3 size: 16 residues. The CDR3: CASSLAADSSYNEQFF. The CDR3 bases are TGTGCCAGCAGCTTAGCAGCGGATAGCTCCTACAATGAGCAGTTCTTC.

The chain joins TRBV5-4 to TRBJ1-1, with 8 bases fitting TRBD1. The CDR3 contains 15 residues. The ends lost 0 bases at V and 2 bases at J; junction bases unmatched: 3. The germline gives CDR1 SGHNT, CDR2 YYREEE (reference sequence). The CDR3, as DNA: TGTGCCAGCAGCTTGGCGACAGGGGCCAACACTGAAGCTTTCTTT. Amino acid sequence: CASSLATGANTEAFF.

Written as DNA, the CDR3 is TGTGCCAGCTCAAGCCGGGACAGGGATGTGGAGACCCAGTACTTC. Translating gives CASSSRDRDVETQYF. The V call is TRBV18, the J call TRBJ2-5, with 9 positions matching TRBD1. With V trimmed by 5 bases and J by 5 bases, 9 bases remained unmatched. CDR1 KGHSH and CDR2 LQKENI come from the germline V gene. CDR3 length: 15 residues.

The chain links TRBV2 to TRBJ2-6; no clear D. From germline, CDR1 is SNHLY and CDR2 FYNNEI. CDR3 size: 14 residues. V shed 2 bases and J shed 1 base, with 3 bases lying between them. The CDR3 is CASSEHSGANVLTF. CDR3 DNA sequence: TGTGCCAGCAGTGAACATTCTGGGGCCAACGTCCTGACTTTC.

The chain recombines TRBV14 with TRBJ2-5, with D tentatively TRBD2 (5 bases). The CDR3 consists of 15 residues. V was trimmed by 1 base and J by 7 bases, leaving 16 bases between them. CDR1 and CDR2 from the germline V gene are SGHDN and FVKESK. CDR3 protein: CASSQAGGSRLTQYF. The CDR3, as DNA: TGTGCCAGCAGCCAAGCCGGAGGATCCAGATTGACCCAGTACTTC.

The V gene is TRBV30, the J gene TRBJ1-3; D gene uncertain. CDR1 and CDR2 (germline): GTSNPN, SVGIG (reference sequence). This CDR3 comprises 13 residues. CDR3 sequence (DNA): TGTGCTTGGGATAGCCTCTCTGGAAACACCATATATTTT. As protein: CAWDSLSGNTIYF. The variable domain in full, with the rest retrieved from reference TRBV30 and TRBJ1-3, is SQTIHQWPATLVQPVGSPLSLECTVEGTSNPNLYWYRQAAGRGLQLLFYSVGIGQISSEVPQNLSASRPQDRQFILSSKKLLLSDSGFYLCAWDSLSGNTIYFGEGSWLTVV.

This clone was seen more than once but under ten times. J is TRBJ1-2 and V is TRBV4-3; D is uncertain. The CDR3 covers 17 residues. CDR1 is LGHNA and CDR2 is YSLEER in the germline V gene. V lost 3 bases to trimming and J lost 0 bases, with 17 bases between them. As DNA, the CDR3 is TGCGCCAGCAGCCATTACGTTTTTCCGGGAGCTAACTATGGCTACACCTTC. As protein: CASSHYVFPGANYGYTF.

The chain links TRBV4-1 to TRBJ1-2; 8 bases agree with TRBD1. This CDR3 contains 17 residues. CDR1 MGHRA and CDR2 YSYEKL come from the germline V gene. The V and J ends lost 0 bases and 7 bases, in that order; junction bases with no gene match: 13. In DNA form, the CDR3 reads TGCGCCAGCAGCCAAGATCTACCCCGGGACAGGTCCTTTGGCTACACCTTC. Its protein product is CASSQDLPRDRSFGYTF.

This rearrangement joins TRBV28 to TRBJ1-2; D may be TRBD1 (5 bases). The germline V gene has CDR1 MDHEN and CDR2 SYDVKM. The V gene lost 2 bases and the J gene lost 3 bases, with 7 bases spanning the gap. CDR3 length: 13 amino acids. CDR3 region: CASSLGGYYGYTF. As DNA, the CDR3 is TGTGCCAGCAGTTTAGGGGGGTACTATGGCTACACCTTC.

This clone is a singleton in its sample. The V call is TRBV7-2, the J call TRBJ1-1; no definite D call. Germline loops: CDR1 SGHTA, CDR2 FQGNSA. V lost 2 bases and J lost 7, with 8 bases in between. This CDR3 contains 12 residues. As DNA, the CDR3 is TGTGCCAGCAGCTTAACCAGACTTGAAGCTTTCTTT. It translates to CASSLTRLEAFF.

This clone was counted only a few times. The chain couples TRBV11-2 to TRBJ2-5, with TRBD2 matching over 8 bases. Germline loops: CDR1 SGHAT, CDR2 FQNNGV. V was clipped by 0 bases and J by 3 bases; unmatched bases: 3. CDR3 length equals 15 residues. The CDR3 region has the DNA TGTGCCAGCAGCTTAGATCGTAGCGGGGAAGAGACCCAGTACTTC. Its protein is CASSLDRSGEETQYF. The full variable domain, with the rest looked up from reference TRBV11-2 and TRBJ2-5, is EAGVAQSPRYKIIEKRQSVAFWCNPISGHATLYWYQQILGQGPKLLIQFQNNGVVDDSQLPKDRFSAERLKGVDSTLKIQPAKLEDSAVYLCASSLDRSGEETQYFGPGTRLLVL.

This clone has just one count. The rearrangement links TRBV5-1 to TRBJ2-5; D remains unclear. The CDR3 has 15 amino acids. Germline V gene data show CDR1 as SGHRS and CDR2 as YFSETQ. V was shortened by 0 bases and J by 0 bases, with 9 bases between the two germline ends. The CDR3 protein is CASSLAAGNQETQYF. In DNA, the CDR3 is TGCGCCAGCAGCTTGGCCGCAGGAAACCAAGAGACCCAGTACTTC.

This sequence joins TRBV7-3 and TRBJ2-5; a possible D gene is TRBD2 (6 bases). Trimming took 5 bases from V and 2 from J, leaving 12 bases between them. Germline values: CDR1 SGHTA, CDR2 FQGTGA. The CDR3 extends over 14 amino acids. In nucleotides, the CDR3 is TGTGCCAGCAGCAAGAGCGGGCAGCAAGAGACCCAGTACTTC. Translated: CASSKSGQQETQYF. The full variable domain, rest sourced from reference TRBV7-3 and TRBJ2-5, is GAGVSQTPSNKVTEKGKYVELRCDPISGHTALYWYRQSLGQGPEFLIYFQGTGAADDSGLPNDRFFAVRPEGSVSTLKIQRTERGDSAVYLCASSKSGQQETQYFGPGTRLLVL.

The rearrangement links TRBV7-9 to TRBJ2-3; D is unclear. This CDR3 has 14 residues. Germline CDR1 and CDR2: SEHNR and FQNEAQ (reference sequence). The CDR3 nucleotides are TGTGCAACCATGGGCCGCAACCGCACAGATACGCAGTATTTT. This translates into CATMGRNRTDTQYF.

The chain couples TRBV11-2 to TRBJ2-3; no clear D gene. CDR3 size: 12 residues. Germline V CDR1 and CDR2: SGHAT, FQNNGV. The ends were cut back, 4 bases at V and 10 bases at J, with 12 bases in the middle. The CDR3 sequence: CASSSAGYAQYF. The CDR3 coding sequence is TGTGCCAGCAGCTCCGCCGGTTATGCGCAGTATTTT.

The chain has TRBV2 and TRBJ2-7, with 7 bases aligning to TRBD1. CDR1 and CDR2 from the germline V gene are SNHLY and FYNNEI. The trim removed 7 bases at V and 3 bases at J, leaving 6 bases unmatched. The length of the CDR3 is 13 residues. The CDR3 reads CASMGTDLYEQYF. The CDR3 nucleotides are TGTGCCAGCATGGGGACAGACCTCTACGAGCAGTACTTC.

This clone was observed a single time. This chain joins TRBV11-2 and TRBJ1-2; the D gene is possibly TRBD1 (5 bases). Looked up from germline, CDR1 is SGHAT and CDR2 is FQNNGV. The CDR3 runs 11 residues. V dropped 8 bases and J dropped 8 bases, with 12 bases sitting between them. The CDR3 here is CASGGFGGYTF. CDR3 nucleotides: TGTGCCAGCGGGGGGTTTGGCGGCTACACCTTC.

The CDR3 sequence: CASSTGLGVNEQFF. The CDR3 DNA is TGTGCCAGCAGCACGGGTTTAGGTGTCAATGAGCAGTTCTTC. The genes are TRBV7-3 and TRBJ2-1; D ambiguous. Trimming cost V 5 bases and J 6 bases, with 14 bases left between them. Germline V gene data show CDR1 as SGHTA and CDR2 as FQGTGA. The CDR3 runs to 14 residues. The whole variable domain, filled in from reference TRBV7-3 and TRBJ2-1, reads GAGVSQTPSNKVTEKGKYVELRCDPISGHTALYWYRQSLGQGPEFLIYFQGTGAADDSGLPNDRFFAVRPEGSVSTLKIQRTERGDSAVYLCASSTGLGVNEQFFGPGTRLTVL.

The chain employs TRBV19 and TRBJ2-5; D perhaps matches TRBD1 (6 bases). CDR3 length: 14 residues. Germline CDR1 and CDR2: LNHDA and SQIVND (reference sequence). V was trimmed by 5 bases and J by 1 base, leaving 11 bases between them. The CDR3 loop reads CASSEQGTQETQYF. The CDR3 DNA follows: TGTGCCAGTAGTGAACAGGGTACCCAAGAGACCCAGTACTTC.

The chain links TRBV19 to TRBJ2-7; TRBD2 matches 10 bases. Losses at the gene ends were 4 bases for V and 5 bases for J; bases not matched to a gene: 14. The CDR3 contains 17 residues. Germline CDR1 is LNHDA and CDR2 is SQIVND (reference sequence). The CDR3 protein is CASSNRAASGSNHEQYF. The CDR3 DNA follows: TGTGCCAGTAGTAATAGGGCGGCTAGCGGGAGTAACCACGAGCAGTACTTC.

The rearrangement links TRBV19 to TRBJ2-7, with 11 nucleotides matching TRBD2. Germline V gene lookup returns CDR1 LNHDA and CDR2 SQIVND (reference sequence). The CDR3 consists of 17 residues. V was pared by 8 bases and J by 6 bases, with 18 bases of the junction left unmatched. The CDR3 is CASSSSGTSGHSGEQYF. The CDR3 bases are TGTGCCAGTTCTTCATCCGGGACTAGCGGACATTCTGGCGAGCAGTACTTC.

The gene calls are TRBV10-3 and TRBJ2-3; TRBD2 agrees at 12 bases. Trimming at V came to 7 bases and at J to 5 bases, leaving 4 bases not matched to a gene. The V gene's germline CDR1 is ENHRY and CDR2 SYGVKD. There are 14 residues in the CDR3. The CDR3 loop is CAIKPSGGVDTQYF. CDR3 DNA sequence: TGTGCCATCAAACCTAGCGGGGGGGTAGATACGCAGTATTTT.

The chain links TRBV15 to TRBJ2-7; TRBD2 is a possible D gene (6 bases). Germline-derived CDR1 and CDR2 are LNHNV and YYDKDF (reference sequence). This CDR3 has 17 residues. The ends were cut back, 2 bases at V and 6 bases at J, with 23 bases in the middle. The CDR3 reads CATSRQGPTARGREQYF. The DNA of the CDR3 is TGTGCCACCAGCAGACAGGGACCAACCGCGCGGGGTCGCGAGCAGTACTTC.